The present entry profiles one T cell receptor beta chain with its context. The antigen is undetermined. CDR3 size: 12 residues. From germline, CDR1 is SGDLS and CDR2 YYNGEE. V was clipped by 3 bases and J by 8 bases, with 9 bases between them. This sample is part of a study of OX40 agonist ivuxolimab in advanced cancers. Across the study: Ivuxolimab, an antibody that agonizes OX40 (CD134), was administered to the patients. The dose-escalation cohort was about 86% male, with a mean age of about 56 years, ranging about 23 to 79. Prior anti-PD-1, anti-PD-L1 or anti-CTLA-4 therapy did not bar entry, and 30% to 40% had some. Whole-study results and caveats: Antigen targets of the expanded peripheral T cells went undetermined.

The method was immunoSEQ multiplex PCR; TCRdb's version includes in-frame clones alone and lacks a portion of them. The table has tens of thousands of clones, about four fifths seen once. The receptor was derived from an adult with an advanced solid tumor such as melanoma, head and neck, liver or kidney cancer. The rearrangement uses TRBV9 and TRBJ2-1; the D is unclear. The sequencing used CD4+ or CD8+ T cells sorted from blood, collected in a trial of the OX40 agonist ivuxolimab. The CDR3 loop is CASSASFDEQFF. The CDR3 DNA sequence: TGTGCCAGCAGCGCGTCTTTCGATGAGCAGTTCTTC.